This T cell receptor beta chain is drawn from a study of blood T cell repertoires in COVID-19. Study overall: Some COVID-19 samples were acute and others convalescent; all came from the United States, Italy and Spain.

This CDR3 is 13 amino acids long. The V and J ends lost 6 bases and 9 bases, in that order; junction bases with no gene match: 8. Using immunoSEQ multiplex PCR, the repertoire was profiled, and TCRdb retains in-frame clones only, with some absent. The profile covers 100,000 or so clones, with about 93% appearing a single time and 3.9% taken by the ten largest. The rearrangement uses TRBV12-3 or TRBV12-4 and TRBJ2-1, with TRBD1 matching 7 bases. The clonotype originates from a woman in her forties or fifties in a cohort sampled during active COVID-19. Sequencing input: peripheral blood. The CDR3 region has the DNA TGTGCCAGCAGGGCAGGGGGTTCGAGTGAGCAGTTCTTC. Residues: CASRAGGSSEQFF.